Below, 18 T cell receptor beta chains from the same sample are listed, as sequenced in a study of shared clonotypes between healthy human individuals. This table comes from immunoSEQ multiplex PCR, and its TCRdb copy is limited to in-frame clones, with some not included. This table has some 1.5 million clones, under 99% appearing once. Sequences were obtained from naive CD4+ T cells sorted from blood. Subset denoted: CD45RA+ positively selected. Receptor source: a young man in good health.

V is TRBV9 and J is TRBJ1-5; D remains unclear. The V end lost 3 bases, the J end lost 3 bases, and 16 bases lay between the germline ends. The CDR3 length is 16 residues. CDR1 and CDR2 from the germline V gene are SGDLS and YYNGEE. CDR3 sequence: CASSETSDGSNQPQHF. The CDR3, as DNA: TGTGCCAGCAGCGAGACCTCGGACGGATCCAATCAGCCCCAGCATTTT.

The genes are TRBV29-1 and TRBJ2-7; D remains ambiguous. CDR1 is SQVTM, CDR2 ANQGSEA, per germline. V lost 3 bases and J 0 bases, leaving 6 bases between the germline ends. The CDR3 is 12 residues long. Written as DNA, the CDR3 is TGCAGCGTTGAGGACGACTCCTACGAGCAGTACTTC. Protein product: CSVEDDSYEQYF.

The chain links TRBV7-9 to TRBJ2-7; tentatively, D is TRBD2 (6 bases). Per the germline V gene, CDR1 is SEHNR and CDR2 is FQNEAQ (reference sequence). Trimming cost V 5 bases and J 3 bases, with 11 bases left between them. The CDR3 length is 13 residues. CDR3 in DNA: TGTGCCAGCAGCCGGGACTCCCTCTACGAGCAGTACTTC. It codes for CASSRDSLYEQYF.

The chain recombines TRBV6-1 with TRBJ2-1; 9 bases are shared with TRBD2. The CDR3 has 14 amino acids. V shed 11 bases, J shed 1 base, and the junction held 6 bases outside the gene matches. The germline V gene has CDR1 MNHNS and CDR2 SASEGT. The CDR3 nucleotides are TGTGCCGGAAGGACTAGCGCGTCCTACAATGAGCAGTTCTTC. Its translation is CAGRTSASYNEQFF.

The sample holds many counts of this clone. Different DNA sequences within this sample yield the same CDR3. The chain employs TRBV7-2 and TRBJ2-1; tentatively, D is TRBD1 (6 bases). Between the trimmed V and J ends, which lost 3 bases and 5 bases, there was a span of 8 bases. Germline lookup yields CDR1 SGHTA and CDR2 FQGNSA. This CDR3 is 13 amino acids long. The CDR3 reads CASSLGHNNEQFF. For the CDR3, the DNA is TGTGCCAGCAGCTTGGGACACAACAATGAGCAGTTCTTC.

The gene calls are TRBV10-3 and TRBJ1-2; no reliable D call. The CDR3 has 12 amino acids. With 5 bases removed from V and 7 bases from J, the gap between germline ends came to 11 bases. Germline loops: CDR1 ENHRY, CDR2 SYGVKD. The CDR3 nucleotides are TGTGCCATCAGTCGGACCGAGGCTGGCTACACCTTC. Amino acids: CAISRTEAGYTF.

The V call is TRBV5-1, the J call TRBJ1-2; 8 bases map to TRBD1. This CDR3 has 16 amino acids. V was clipped by 4 bases and J by 4 bases; unmatched bases: 12. Per the germline V gene, CDR1 is SGHRS and CDR2 is YFSETQ. CDR3 in amino acids: CASSQAPGQGVYGYTF. The CDR3 bases are TGCGCCAGCAGCCAAGCCCCCGGACAGGGTGTCTATGGCTACACCTTC.

The V call is TRBV6-5, the J call TRBJ1-3; D is unclear. V shed 6 bases and J shed 4 bases, with 13 bases lying between them. Germline CDR1 reads MNHEY; CDR2 reads SVGAGI. CDR3 size: 14 residues. This CDR3 reads CASRLGLMGNTIYF. The CDR3 coding sequence is TGTGCCAGCAGACTCGGGCTTATGGGAAACACCATATATTTT.

The V call is TRBV9, the J call TRBJ2-7, with D perhaps matching TRBD1 (5 bases). V was shortened by 4 bases and J by 5 bases, with 13 bases between the two germline ends. This CDR3 is 13 amino acids long. Germline assignment: CDR1 SGDLS and CDR2 YYNGEE. CDR3 amino acids: CASSPLPRDEQYF. The CDR3 coding sequence is TGTGCCAGCAGCCCACTCCCCAGGGACGAGCAGTACTTC.

J is TRBJ2-1 and V is TRBV11-2; 8 bases align to TRBD2. V gave up 5 bases and J gave up 0 bases; unmatched junction bases: 6. This CDR3 has 16 residues. In germline, CDR1 is SGHAT, CDR2 FQNNGV. CDR3: CASSTRGGSSYNEQFF. The CDR3, as DNA: TGTGCCAGCAGCACCCGCGGGGGGAGCTCCTACAATGAGCAGTTCTTC.

The gene calls are TRBV4-3 and TRBJ1-1; TRBD1 aligns across 8 bases. The ends lost 5 bases at V and 4 bases at J; junction bases unmatched: 3. Germline CDR1 is LGHNA and CDR2 is YSLEER. The CDR3 extends over 13 amino acids. DNA of the CDR3: TGCGCCAGCAGCGACAGGGGTCGCACTGAAGCTTTCTTT. Amino acids: CASSDRGRTEAFF.

As concerns this clone: This sample also contains other DNA sequences that code for the same CDR3. The chain has TRBV19 and TRBJ2-7, with 11 bases aligning to TRBD2. V trimming: 6 bases; J trimming: 1 base; junction bases outside the gene matches: 5. CDR1 LNHDA and CDR2 SQIVND come from the germline V gene (reference sequence). The CDR3 has 15 residues. The DNA for the CDR3 is TGTGCCAGTAGCCAACTAGCGGGAGTTTCCTACGAGCAGTACTTC. It is translated as CASSQLAGVSYEQYF.

This clone has only one observation. This chain joins TRBV15 and TRBJ2-2; D gene unclear. The CDR3 is 18 residues long. V dropped 0 bases and J dropped 0 bases, with 14 bases sitting between them. Germline CDR1 is LNHNV and CDR2 is YYDKDF (reference sequence). The CDR3: CATSRDTLWSTNTGELFF. For the CDR3, the DNA is TGTGCCACCAGCAGAGACACCCTTTGGTCTACGAACACCGGGGAGCTGTTTTTT. The full variable domain, in which reference TRBV15 and TRBJ2-2 provide the parts outside the CDR3, is DAMVIQNPRYQVTQFGKPVTLSCSQTLNHNVMYWYQQKSSQAPKLLFHYYDKDFNNEADTPDNFQSRRPNTSFCFLDIRSPGLGDTAMYLCATSRDTLWSTNTGELFFGEGSRLTVL.

This chain links TRBV4-1 with TRBJ1-5; D possibly corresponds to TRBD1 (5 bases). The CDR3 has 14 residues. CDR1 and CDR2 (germline): MGHRA, YSYEKL. V was cut by 3 bases and J by 4 bases, with 10 bases left in between. The CDR3 DNA is TGCGCCAGCAGCCAGCAGGGCCGGAATCAGCCCCAGCATTTT. Translating it yields CASSQQGRNQPQHF.

The chain recombines TRBV7-6 with TRBJ2-3; no definite D call. The germline gives CDR1 SGHVS, CDR2 FNYEAQ. V lost 1 base and J lost 7, with 12 bases in between. This CDR3 spans 14 amino acids. CDR3 in amino acids: CASSLDSPTYTQYF. The CDR3 DNA sequence: TGTGCCAGCAGCTTAGACAGCCCCACGTATACGCAGTATTTT.

As for this clone: The same CDR3 can be traced to other DNA sequences in this sample. J is TRBJ2-1 and V is TRBV28; tentatively, D is TRBD1 (6 bases). Trimming removed 3 bases at V and 9 bases at J, with 6 bases between. The CDR3 has 11 amino acids. CDR1 is MDHEN, CDR2 SYDVKM, per germline. The CDR3 bases are TGTGCCAGCAGTTTCAGGGGTGAGCAGTTCTTC. It yields the protein CASSFRGEQFF.

The chain's CDR3 is CASRVTGVTKNIQYF. The CDR3 DNA sequence: TGTGCCAGCAGGGTTACAGGGGTGACCAAAAACATTCAGTACTTC. The rearrangement joins TRBV2 to TRBJ2-4; the match to TRBD1 covers 7 bases. The length of the CDR3 is 15 residues. V dropped 6 bases and J dropped 2; count of bases not matched to a gene: 7. Germline CDR1 SNHLY, CDR2 FYNNEI. Using reference TRBV2 and TRBJ2-4 for the parts outside the CDR3, the full variable domain is EPEVTQTPSHQVTQMGQEVILRCVPISNHLYFYWYRQILGQKVEFLVSFYNNEISEKSEIFDDQFSVERPDGSNFTLKIRSTKLEDSAMYFCASRVTGVTKNIQYFGAGTRLSVL.

V is TRBV14 and J is TRBJ1-1; no clear D. V was shortened by 2 bases and J by 5 bases, with 9 bases between the two germline ends. The germline V gene has CDR1 SGHDN and CDR2 FVKESK. This CDR3 spans 13 amino acids. The CDR3 nucleotides are TGTGCCAGCAGCCAAAATGCGGGGACTGAAGCTTTCTTT. As protein: CASSQNAGTEAFF.